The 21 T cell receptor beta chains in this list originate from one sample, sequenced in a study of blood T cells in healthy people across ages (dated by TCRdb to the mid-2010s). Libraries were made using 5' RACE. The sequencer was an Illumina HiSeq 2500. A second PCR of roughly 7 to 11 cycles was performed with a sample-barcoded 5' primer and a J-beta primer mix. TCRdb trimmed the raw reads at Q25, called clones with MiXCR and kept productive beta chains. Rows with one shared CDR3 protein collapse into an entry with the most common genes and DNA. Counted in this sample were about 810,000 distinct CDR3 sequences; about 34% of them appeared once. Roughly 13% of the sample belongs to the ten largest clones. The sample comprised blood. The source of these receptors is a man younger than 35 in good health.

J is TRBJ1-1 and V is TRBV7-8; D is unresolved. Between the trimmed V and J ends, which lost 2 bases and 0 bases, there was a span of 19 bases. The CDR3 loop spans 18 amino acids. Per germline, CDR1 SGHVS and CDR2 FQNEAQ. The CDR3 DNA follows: TGTGCCAGCAGCTTATCGTACGGTATGGAATCTTTGAACACTGAAGCTTTCTTT. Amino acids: CASSLSYGMESLNTEAFF.

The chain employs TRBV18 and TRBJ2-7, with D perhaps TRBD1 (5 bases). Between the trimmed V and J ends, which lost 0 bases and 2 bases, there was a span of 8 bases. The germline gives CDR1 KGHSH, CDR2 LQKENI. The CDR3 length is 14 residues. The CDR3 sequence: CASSPPTEPYEQYF. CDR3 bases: TGTGCCAGCTCACCACCGACAGAGCCCTACGAGCAGTACTTC. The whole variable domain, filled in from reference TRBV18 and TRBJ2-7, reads NAGVMQNPRHLVRRRGQEARLRCSPMKGHSHVYWYRQLPEEGLKFMVYLQKENIIDESGMPKERFSAEFPKEGPSILRIQQVVRGDSAAYFCASSPPTEPYEQYFGPGTRLTVT.

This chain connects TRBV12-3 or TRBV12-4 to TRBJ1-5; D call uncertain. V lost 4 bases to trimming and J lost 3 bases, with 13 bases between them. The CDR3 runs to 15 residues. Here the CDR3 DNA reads TGTGCCAGCAGTTCTTTTGGGCAGTTCAATCAGCCCCAGCATTTT. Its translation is CASSSFGQFNQPQHF.

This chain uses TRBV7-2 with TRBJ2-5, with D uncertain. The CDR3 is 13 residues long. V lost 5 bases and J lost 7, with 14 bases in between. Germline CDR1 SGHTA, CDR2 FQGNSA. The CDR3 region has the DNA TGTGCCAGCAGCGAACAGACTCGTGTGACCCAGTACTTC. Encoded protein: CASSEQTRVTQYF.

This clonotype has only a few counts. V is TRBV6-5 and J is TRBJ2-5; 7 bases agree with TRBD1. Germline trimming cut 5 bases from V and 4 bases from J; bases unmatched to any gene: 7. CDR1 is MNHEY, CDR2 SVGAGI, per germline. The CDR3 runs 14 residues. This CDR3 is CASSDTGVRETQYF. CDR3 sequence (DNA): TGTGCCAGCAGTGATACAGGGGTCCGAGAGACCCAGTACTTC.

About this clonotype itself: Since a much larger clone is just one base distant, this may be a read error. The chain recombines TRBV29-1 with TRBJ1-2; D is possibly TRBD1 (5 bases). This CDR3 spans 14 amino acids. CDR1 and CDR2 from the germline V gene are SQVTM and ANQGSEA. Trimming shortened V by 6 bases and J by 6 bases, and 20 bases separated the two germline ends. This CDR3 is CSVEGPGGGHGYTF. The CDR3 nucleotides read TGCAGCGTGGAGGGACCGGGGGGTGGCCATGGCTACACCTTC.

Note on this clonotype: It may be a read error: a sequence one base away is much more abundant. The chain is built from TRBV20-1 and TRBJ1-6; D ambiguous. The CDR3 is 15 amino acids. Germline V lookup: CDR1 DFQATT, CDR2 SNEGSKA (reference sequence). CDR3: CSARRPISENSPPHF. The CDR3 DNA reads TGCAGTGCTAGACGCCCAATTAGTGAAAATTCACCCCCCCACTTT.

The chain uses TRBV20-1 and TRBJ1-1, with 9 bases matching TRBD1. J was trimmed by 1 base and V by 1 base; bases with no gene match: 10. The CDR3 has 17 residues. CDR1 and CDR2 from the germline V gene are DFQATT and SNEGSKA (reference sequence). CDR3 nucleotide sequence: TGCAGTGCTAGAGGTTCAGGGACAGGGAAGGGGAACACTGAAGCTTTCTTT. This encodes CSARGSGTGKGNTEAFF.

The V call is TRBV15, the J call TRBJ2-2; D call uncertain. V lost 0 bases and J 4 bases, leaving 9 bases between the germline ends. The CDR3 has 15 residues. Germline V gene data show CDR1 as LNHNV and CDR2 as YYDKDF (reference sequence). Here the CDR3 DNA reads TGTGCCACCAGCAGAGATGCAGGCCGCACCGGGGAGCTGTTTTTT. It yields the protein CATSRDAGRTGELFF.

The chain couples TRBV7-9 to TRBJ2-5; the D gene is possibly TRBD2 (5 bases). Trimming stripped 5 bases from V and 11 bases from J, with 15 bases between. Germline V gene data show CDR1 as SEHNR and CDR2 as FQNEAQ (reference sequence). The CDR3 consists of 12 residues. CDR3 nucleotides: TGTGCCAGCAGCAAAACGGGGAGTGAGCAGTACTTC. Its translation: CASSKTGSEQYF.

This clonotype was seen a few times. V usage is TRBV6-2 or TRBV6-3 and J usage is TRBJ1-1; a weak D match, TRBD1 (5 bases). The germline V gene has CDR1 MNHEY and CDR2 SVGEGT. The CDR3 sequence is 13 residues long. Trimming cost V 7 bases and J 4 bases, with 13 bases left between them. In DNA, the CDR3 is TGTGCCAGCAAAGACGGGGCGCTCACTGAAGCTTTCTTT. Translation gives CASKDGALTEAFF.

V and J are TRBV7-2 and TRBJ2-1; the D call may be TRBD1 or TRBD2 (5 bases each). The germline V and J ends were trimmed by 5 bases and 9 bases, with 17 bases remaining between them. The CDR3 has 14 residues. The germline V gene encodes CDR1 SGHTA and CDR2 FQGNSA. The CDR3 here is CASSTTQGVGEQFF. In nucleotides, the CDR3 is TGTGCCAGCAGCACCACTCAGGGAGTCGGTGAGCAGTTCTTC.

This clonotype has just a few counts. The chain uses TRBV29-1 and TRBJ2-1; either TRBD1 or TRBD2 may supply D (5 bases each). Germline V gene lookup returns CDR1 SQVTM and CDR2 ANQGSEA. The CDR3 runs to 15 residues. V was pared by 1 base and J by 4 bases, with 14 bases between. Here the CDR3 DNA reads TGCAGCGTTGAAGTACGGGGCAGGGTTTACAATGAGCAGTTCTTC. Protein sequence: CSVEVRGRVYNEQFF.

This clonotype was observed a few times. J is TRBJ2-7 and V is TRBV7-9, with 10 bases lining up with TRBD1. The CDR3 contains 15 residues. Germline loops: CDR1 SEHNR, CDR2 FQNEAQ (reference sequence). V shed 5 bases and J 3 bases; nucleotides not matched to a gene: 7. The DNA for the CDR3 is TGTGCCAGCAGCCCAGGGACAGGGGCCTTCTACGAGCAGTACTTC. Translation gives CASSPGTGAFYEQYF.

CDR3 residues: CASSQWSGGEMFDEQFF. DNA of the CDR3: TGTGCCAGCAGCCAATGGAGCGGGGGCGAAATGTTCGATGAGCAGTTCTTC. The V gene is TRBV3-1, the J gene TRBJ2-1, with 8 nucleotides matching TRBD2. The CDR3 contains 17 residues. The germline V gene encodes CDR1 LGHDT and CDR2 YNNKEL (reference sequence). V shed 2 bases, J shed 8 bases, and the junction held 14 bases outside the gene matches.

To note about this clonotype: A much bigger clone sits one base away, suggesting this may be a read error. The CDR3 protein is CASIYSGGRPHEQYF. CDR3 sequence (DNA): TGTGCCAGCATATATAGCGGGGGGCGCCCACATGAGCAGTACTTC. The chain joins TRBV6-5 to TRBJ2-5; 10 bases agree with TRBD2. The length of the CDR3 is 15 residues. The junction had 16 bases not matched to a gene; V was cut back by 7 bases and J by 11 bases. Germline CDR1 reads MNHEY; CDR2 reads SVGAGI.

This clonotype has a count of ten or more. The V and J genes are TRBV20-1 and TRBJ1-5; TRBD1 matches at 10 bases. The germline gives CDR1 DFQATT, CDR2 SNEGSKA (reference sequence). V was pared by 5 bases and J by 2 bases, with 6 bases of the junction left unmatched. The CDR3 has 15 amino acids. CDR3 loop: CSAPLGTGGNQPQHF. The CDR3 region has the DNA TGCAGTGCTCCGCTCGGGACAGGGGGCAATCAGCCCCAGCATTTT.

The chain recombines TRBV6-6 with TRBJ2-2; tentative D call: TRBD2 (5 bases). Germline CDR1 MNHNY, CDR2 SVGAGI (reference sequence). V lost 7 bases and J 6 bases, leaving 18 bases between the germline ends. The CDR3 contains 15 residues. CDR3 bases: TGTGCCAGCACACTAGTCGGCGTGGTGGCCGGGGAGCTGTTTTTT. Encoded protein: CASTLVGVVAGELFF.

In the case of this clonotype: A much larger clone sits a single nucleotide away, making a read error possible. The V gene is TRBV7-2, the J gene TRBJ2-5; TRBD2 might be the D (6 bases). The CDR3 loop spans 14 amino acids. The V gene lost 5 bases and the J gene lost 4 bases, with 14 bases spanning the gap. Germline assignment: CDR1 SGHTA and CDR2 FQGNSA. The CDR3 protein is CASSPRVGGETQYF. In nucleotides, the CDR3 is TGTGCCAGCAGCCCCAGGGTGGGGGGAGAGACCCAGTACTTC.

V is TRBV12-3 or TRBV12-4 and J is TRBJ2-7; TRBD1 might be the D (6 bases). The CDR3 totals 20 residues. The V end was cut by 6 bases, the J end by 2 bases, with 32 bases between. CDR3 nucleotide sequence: TGTGCCAGCAGCCTAGAGGCGACGGCAGGGGATCCACTTCAACCCTACGAGCAGTACTTC. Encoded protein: CASSLEATAGDPLQPYEQYF.

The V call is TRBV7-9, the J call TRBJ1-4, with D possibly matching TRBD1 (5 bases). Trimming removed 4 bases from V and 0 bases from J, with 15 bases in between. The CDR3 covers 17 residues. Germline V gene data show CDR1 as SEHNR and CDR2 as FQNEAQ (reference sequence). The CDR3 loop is CASSSTLRGPTNEKLFF. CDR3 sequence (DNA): TGTGCCAGCAGCTCCACTCTAAGGGGACCAACTAATGAAAAACTGTTTTTT.